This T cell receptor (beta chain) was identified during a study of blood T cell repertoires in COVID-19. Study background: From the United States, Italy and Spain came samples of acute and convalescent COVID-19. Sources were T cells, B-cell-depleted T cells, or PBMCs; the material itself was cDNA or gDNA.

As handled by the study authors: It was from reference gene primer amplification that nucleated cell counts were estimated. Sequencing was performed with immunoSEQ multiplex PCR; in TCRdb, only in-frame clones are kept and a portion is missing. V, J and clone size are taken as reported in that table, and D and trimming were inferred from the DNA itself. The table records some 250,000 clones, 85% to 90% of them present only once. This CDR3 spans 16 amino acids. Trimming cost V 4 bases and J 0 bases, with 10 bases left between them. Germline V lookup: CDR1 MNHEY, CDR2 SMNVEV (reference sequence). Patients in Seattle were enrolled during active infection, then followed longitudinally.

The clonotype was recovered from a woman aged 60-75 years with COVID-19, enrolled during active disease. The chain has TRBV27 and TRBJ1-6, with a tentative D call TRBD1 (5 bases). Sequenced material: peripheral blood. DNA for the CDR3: TGTGCCAGCAGTTCCAGGGTAAGCTCCTATAATTCACCCCTCCACTTT. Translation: CASSSRVSSYNSPLHF.